Following are 23 T cell receptor beta chains from one sample sequenced in a study of T cell changes during pregnancy in multiple sclerosis. The data were produced by immunoSEQ multiplex PCR, yet TCRdb's version contains in-frame clones alone and is incomplete. The sample yields about 17,000 clones, roughly 84% seen once. The specimen was CD8+ T cells from peripheral blood mononuclear cells, collected in the third trimester of pregnancy. All receptors derive from a female donor in good health, enrolled as a control in a pregnancy study.

V and J are TRBV4-3 and TRBJ1-1; unclear D gene. The V end lost 6 bases, the J end lost 2 bases, and 10 bases lay between the germline ends. Germline assignment: CDR1 LGHNA and CDR2 YSLEER. This CDR3 spans 13 amino acids. CDR3 amino acids: CASRTTGNTEAFF. In nucleotides, the CDR3 is TGCGCCAGCAGAACGACGGGTAACACTGAAGCTTTCTTT.

The gene calls are TRBV30 and TRBJ2-1; 8 positions match TRBD1. Germline CDR1 is GTSNPN and CDR2 is SVGIG (reference sequence). The V segment lost 5 bases and the J segment 8 bases; nucleotides outside the gene matches: 2. The CDR3 spans 11 residues. The CDR3 sequence: CAWRQGYEQFF. In DNA, the CDR3 is TGTGCCTGGCGACAGGGGTATGAGCAGTTCTTC.

The V and J genes are TRBV21-1 and TRBJ1-2; the D segment call TRBD1 is taken from the table without a DNA check. TRBV21-1 is listed as a pseudogene. This CDR3 spans 12 amino acids. The CDR3 loop reads CASSTATSGYTF. DNA for the CDR3: TGTGCCAGCAGCACAGCGACAAGTGGCTACACCTTC.

V usage is TRBV19 and J usage is TRBJ1-1; weak D call: TRBD1 (6 bases). The CDR3 covers 15 residues. Germline-derived CDR1 and CDR2 are LNHDA and SQIVND (reference sequence). Deletions cut 5 bases from V and 0 bases from J, with 13 bases between. The CDR3 nucleotides read TGTGCCAGTAGTCCTCAGACAGGCATGAACACTGAAGCTTTCTTT. Amino acid sequence: CASSPQTGMNTEAFF.

The chain recombines TRBV5-1 with TRBJ1-3; tentatively, D is TRBD1 (5 bases). Germline CDR1 is SGHRS and CDR2 is YFSETQ. Trimming took 4 bases from V and 0 from J, leaving 14 bases between them. This CDR3 is built from 16 residues. CDR3 DNA sequence: TGCGCCAGCAGCCCAACAGGCCCCAGCTCTGGAAACACCATATATTTT. As protein: CASSPTGPSSGNTIYF.

The table lists this clone with a count of one. This chain joins TRBV21-1 and TRBJ1-2; the table's D call of TRBD1 was not tested on the DNA. TRBV21-1 is a listed pseudogene. This CDR3 comprises 15 residues. The DNA of the CDR3 is TGTTTTCCGGTCGGTGTTGGGGGCTGGGGGTATGGCTACACCTTC. Translated: CFPVGVGGWGYGYTF.

The chain links TRBV14 to TRBJ2-7, with D possibly being TRBD2 (6 bases). This CDR3 comprises 15 residues. Germline values: CDR1 SGHDN, CDR2 FVKESK. Trimming pared 0 bases from V and 1 base from J, leaving 10 bases between. The CDR3 DNA is TGTGCCAGCAGCCAAGACGAAGGGACTTCCTACGAGCAGTACTTC. Its protein product is CASSQDEGTSYEQYF.

The chain joins TRBV11-2 to TRBJ2-5; a possible D gene is TRBD2 (6 bases). CDR3 length: 11 residues. Germline V gives CDR1 SGHAT, CDR2 FQNNGV. Trimming pared 8 bases from V and 7 bases from J, leaving 11 bases between. In DNA, the CDR3 is TGTGCCAGCGTTATGGGGGGGACCCAGTACTTC. Protein: CASVMGGTQYF.

The V and J genes are TRBV2 and TRBJ2-3, with D maybe TRBD2 (7 bases). CDR3 length equals 16 residues. Trimming cost V 3 bases and J 0 bases, with 13 bases left between them. Germline CDR1 reads SNHLY; CDR2 reads FYNNEI. CDR3 region: CASSDGGGRSTDTQYF. CDR3 coding DNA: TGTGCCAGCAGTGACGGCGGGGGCAGAAGCACAGATACGCAGTATTTT.

The chain is built from TRBV28 and TRBJ2-7, with TRBD2 as a possible D gene (5 bases). This CDR3 contains 14 residues. Per the germline V gene, CDR1 is MDHEN and CDR2 is SYDVKM. Trimming took 7 bases from V and 1 from J, leaving 14 bases between them. This CDR3 reads CASTEPRESYEQYF. CDR3 sequence (DNA): TGTGCCAGCACCGAGCCGAGGGAGTCCTACGAGCAGTACTTC.

The chain combines TRBV6-1 with TRBJ1-5, with TRBD1 as a possible D gene (5 bases). Germline CDR1 reads MNHNS; CDR2 reads SASEGT. Between the trimmed V and J ends, which lost 1 base and 0 bases, there was a span of 7 bases. The CDR3 consists of 15 residues. The DNA for the CDR3 is TGTGCCAGCAGTGAAGGCAGGGCTAGCAATCAGCCCCAGCATTTT. Amino acids: CASSEGRASNQPQHF.

This chain joins TRBV4-3 and TRBJ1-1; D gene ambiguous. The germline gives CDR1 LGHNA, CDR2 YSLEER. The CDR3 runs to 16 residues. Trimming took 0 bases from V and 4 from J, leaving 15 bases between them. This CDR3 is CASSQDSAAVATEAFF. DNA of the CDR3: TGCGCCAGCAGCCAAGATAGCGCGGCGGTTGCCACTGAAGCTTTCTTT.

The chain links TRBV10-1 to TRBJ2-7, with D tentatively TRBD2 (6 bases). There are 16 residues in the CDR3. CDR1 is WNHNN, CDR2 SYGVQD, per germline (reference sequence). The germline V and J ends were trimmed by 9 bases and 2 bases, with 23 bases remaining between them. The CDR3, as DNA: TGCGCCAGGCTATCCAAACCCAGGGAGGCCCCCTACGAGCAGTACTTC. Protein product: CARLSKPREAPYEQYF.

The rearrangement joins TRBV6-1 to TRBJ2-3; 9 bases agree with TRBD2. The CDR3 sequence is 18 residues long. From germline, CDR1 is MNHNS and CDR2 SASEGT. V was clipped by 3 bases and J by 2 bases; unmatched bases: 12. The CDR3 here is CASSEKVTSGPTTDTQYF. As DNA, the CDR3 is TGTGCCAGCAGTGAGAAAGTTACTAGCGGGCCGACCACAGATACGCAGTATTTT.

The chain joins TRBV6-5 to TRBJ1-6; TRBD1 matches 9 bases. The V gene end was trimmed by 8 bases and the J gene end by 11 bases; junction bases not matched to a gene: 10. Germline V gives CDR1 MNHEY, CDR2 SVGAGI. The CDR3 runs 14 residues. This chain's CDR3 is CASGRTGDRPPLHF. CDR3 DNA: TGTGCCAGCGGCCGGACAGGGGACCGGCCACCCCTCCACTTT.

The V gene is TRBV6-4, the J gene TRBJ2-1; 7 positions match TRBD2. This CDR3 has 16 amino acids. V dropped 0 bases and J dropped 0; count of bases not matched to a gene: 2. Germline loops: CDR1 MRHNA, CDR2 SNTAGT. CDR3 sequence (DNA): TGTGCCAGCAGTGACTCGGGCGGGAGCTCCTACAATGAGCAGTTCTTC. Encoded protein: CASSDSGGSSYNEQFF.

The chain couples TRBV6-1 to TRBJ2-6, with 7 bases fitting TRBD1. Germline assignment: CDR1 MNHNS and CDR2 SASEGT. This CDR3 has 16 residues. V lost 2 bases to trimming and J lost 0 bases; unmatched junction nucleotides: 1. The CDR3: CASSESGGSGANVLTF. The CDR3 bases are TGTGCCAGCAGTGAATCAGGGGGCTCTGGGGCCAACGTCCTGACTTTC.

This sequence joins TRBV19 and TRBJ2-7, with D possibly being TRBD1 (5 bases). Trimming pared 3 bases from V and 5 bases from J, leaving 14 bases between. The CDR3 loop spans 14 amino acids. CDR1 and CDR2 (germline): LNHDA, SQIVND (reference sequence). Here the CDR3 DNA reads TGTGCCAGTAGTATCGGGCGGTGGGGCCACGAGCAGTACTTC. Amino acids: CASSIGRWGHEQYF.

The chain couples TRBV5-6 to TRBJ1-1; TRBD1 might be the D (6 bases). CDR1 and CDR2 (germline): SGHDT, YYEEEE. V was clipped by 4 bases and J by 10 bases, with 17 bases between them. The CDR3 totals 13 residues. The CDR3 loop reads CASSPGQLWPAFF. The CDR3 DNA follows: TGTGCCAGCAGCCCTGGACAGCTTTGGCCAGCTTTCTTT.

The rearrangement links TRBV19 to TRBJ2-7, with 10 nucleotides matching TRBD1. Germline values: CDR1 LNHDA, CDR2 SQIVND (reference sequence). The CDR3 contains 17 residues. Unmatched junction bases numbered 14, after V lost 5 bases and J lost 4 bases. The chain's CDR3 is CASSLYSAGQGGYEQYF. The CDR3 DNA is TGTGCCAGTAGTCTCTACTCGGCCGGACAGGGGGGATACGAGCAGTACTTC.

The chain is built from TRBV12-2 and TRBJ2-7; the table names TRBD2, a call not compared with the DNA. TRBV12-2 is given as a pseudogene. This CDR3 contains 15 residues. Here the CDR3 reads CASRQWRLASYEQYF. In nucleotides, the CDR3 is TGTGCAAGTCGCCAGTGGAGACTAGCATCCTACGAGCAGTACTTC.

This clone has a handful of counts. CDR3: CASNPTGGNTEAFF. In nucleotides, the CDR3 is TGTGCCAGCAACCCGACAGGTGGGAACACTGAAGCTTTCTTT. The chain joins TRBV7-9 to TRBJ1-1; maybe TRBD1 (6 bases). The CDR3 has 14 residues. V was shortened by 7 bases and J by 1 base, with 13 bases between the two germline ends. Germline V gene sequence: CDR1 SEHNR, CDR2 FQNEAQ (reference sequence).

This chain connects TRBV4-1 to TRBJ1-1; TRBD1 might be the D (6 bases). Trimming pared 6 bases from V and 4 bases from J, leaving 6 bases between. The CDR3 extends over 11 amino acids. Germline CDR1 MGHRA, CDR2 YSYEKL. The CDR3 coding sequence is TGCGCCAGCAGAGGGGGCACTGAAGCTTTCTTT. Translation gives CASRGGTEAFF.